The clone carrying this T cell receptor beta chain was observed a single time. Antigen: not known. These data belong to a study of shared clonotypes between healthy human individuals. Study-wide results and limits: Clonotype sharing among donors likely depends on sequencing depth.

Healthy HIV-negative adults with no recent acute infections or vaccinations were recruited as donors. Each donor was a Caucasian adult residing in Nashville, Tennessee. Trimming cost V 7 bases and J 7 bases; bases outside gene matches: 5. Germline V CDR1 and CDR2: MNHNS, SASEGT. CDR3 size: 14 residues. Only in-frame clones appear in the TCRdb table, and some are missing; sequencing was by immunoSEQ multiplex PCR. The sample includes more than 2 million clones, approximately 94% of them seen just once. The chain joins TRBV6-1 to TRBJ2-2, with TRBD2 matching 11 bases. Specimen: naive CD4+ T cells sorted from blood. Indicated subset: CD45RA+ positively selected. The origin of this receptor is a man aged 18 to 30 in good health. The CDR3 nucleotides read TGTGCCAGCATGACTAGCGGGGTTGGCGGGGAGCTGTTTTTT. Amino acid sequence: CASMTSGVGGELFF.